This T cell receptor (beta chain) was identified during a study of T cell changes during pregnancy in multiple sclerosis. Measured with immunoSEQ multiplex PCR; TCRdb has only the in-frame clones, and not every one. The sample lists about 24,000 clones; about 85% were seen once. Germline assignment: CDR1 MNHEY and CDR2 SMNVEV (reference sequence). The CDR3 loop spans 14 amino acids. Trimming removed 3 bases at V and 2 bases at J, with 11 bases between. Specimen: CD8+ T cells from peripheral blood mononuclear cells, collected in the first trimester of pregnancy. The chain couples TRBV27 to TRBJ2-7; D possibly corresponds to TRBD2 (5 bases). The TCR was taken from a female donor in good health, enrolled as a control in a pregnancy study. CDR3 DNA: TGTGCCAGCAGTTTTCGAGGGAATCCCTACGAGCAGTACTTC. Protein sequence: CASSFRGNPYEQYF.